These T cell receptor beta chains were read from a single sample in a study of cytomegalovirus exposure and HLA in healthy donors. Data came from immunoSEQ multiplex PCR; TCRdb stores just in-frame clones and leaves some out. The sample has some 210,000 clones, approximately 87% seen once. The sequencing sample was made of PBMCs. The receptors originated from a woman aged 18-29 years in good health and CMV-seronegative. Both conserved end residues are part of each CDR3.

j_gene: TRBJ1-2; v_gene: TRBV7-2; CDR3aa: CASSRSQGEWHGYTF
j_gene: TRBJ2-7; v_gene: TRBV7-3; CDR3aa: CASSLGRSYEQYF
j_gene: TRBJ1-2; v_gene: TRBV15; CDR3aa: CATSREGVAGYIGYTF
j_gene: TRBJ2-3; v_gene: TRBV7-9; CDR3aa: CASSLGQTSSTDTQYF
j_gene: TRBJ2-4; v_gene: TRBV7-9; CDR3aa: CASSLFFGSGAKNIQYF
j_gene: TRBJ2-2; v_gene: TRBV9; CDR3aa: CASSLTGTGSAGELFF
j_gene: TRBJ2-1; v_gene: TRBV5-1; CDR3aa: CASSPQTSGVNEQFF
j_gene: TRBJ2-7; v_gene: TRBV9; CDR3aa: CASSVDQGATYEQYF
j_gene: TRBJ2-7; v_gene: TRBV4-2; CDR3aa: CASSPERGRDYEQYF
j_gene: TRBJ2-3; v_gene: TRBV9; CDR3aa: CASSVGNEHGTDTQYF
j_gene: TRBJ1-5; v_gene: TRBV5-1; CDR3aa: CASSLDLRQPQHF
j_gene: TRBJ1-5; v_gene: TRBV2; CDR3aa: CASRTGTGYNQPQHF
j_gene: TRBJ2-3; v_gene: TRBV27; CDR3aa: CASSLTSGSTDTQYF
j_gene: TRBJ1-6; v_gene: TRBV7-6; CDR3aa: CASSLGQGYSPLHF
j_gene: TRBJ1-1; v_gene: TRBV4-1; CDR3aa: CASSQGTSDRAAFF
j_gene: TRBJ1-4; v_gene: TRBV15; CDR3aa: CATSRRGQTGREKLFF
j_gene: TRBJ1-2; v_gene: TRBV6-5; CDR3aa: CASRTPGRGYGYTF
j_gene: TRBJ2-3; v_gene: TRBV9; CDR3aa: CASSVEAGVDTQYF
j_gene: TRBJ1-6; v_gene: TRBV6-1; CDR3aa: CASTGTNSPLHF
j_gene: TRBJ1-2; v_gene: TRBV18; CDR3aa: CASSPETNYGYTF
j_gene: TRBJ1-1; v_gene: TRBV6-6; CDR3aa: CASSYGASTEAFF
j_gene: TRBJ2-7; v_gene: TRBV27; CDR3aa: CASSRSDSYEQYF
j_gene: TRBJ2-1; v_gene: TRBV7-3; CDR3aa: CASSLRNYNEQFF
j_gene: TRBJ1-1; v_gene: TRBV7-9; CDR3aa: CASSLTIFDREYF
j_gene: TRBJ1-1; v_gene: TRBV30; CDR3aa: CAWETGVNTEAFF
j_gene: TRBJ2-3; v_gene: TRBV27; CDR3aa: CASSPRGGGLTDTQYF
j_gene: TRBJ1-2; v_gene: TRBV27; CDR3aa: CASSFDRKSYYGYTF
j_gene: TRBJ1-5; v_gene: TRBV6-1; CDR3aa: CASSDGGGQPQHF
j_gene: TRBJ1-2; v_gene: TRBV5-4; CDR3aa: CASSFPSPDSRYGYTF
j_gene: TRBJ2-7; v_gene: TRBV27; CDR3aa: CASTDKAGVSYEQYF